This T cell receptor (beta chain) derives from a study of post-analysis software for immune sequencing data. Notes on the study in general: Those samples that were prepared in the same batch co-clustered strongly by F measure. Relative to controls, patients had several TRBV segments at higher frequency, with TRBV5-6, TRBV5-1 and TRBV20-1 among these.

Remarks on this clonotype: The target antigen is unknown.

V lost 5 bases and J lost 8; bases outside the gene matches: 17. This CDR3 contains 16 residues. Per the germline V gene, CDR1 is LGHDT and CDR2 is YNNKEL (reference sequence). Unique molecular identifiers were present in the TCR beta cDNA libraries. TCRdb processed the PCR reads anew with MiXCR; each CDR3 protein has one entry. The sample includes about 380,000 distinct CDR3 sequences, less than 35% seen only once; the top ten take roughly 13%. Material: blood. The chain carries TRBV3-1 and TRBJ1-2, with 7 bases that match TRBD1. This clonotype was sampled from a girl aged 10 to 17 with multiple sclerosis. CDR3 DNA sequence: TGTGCCAGCAGCTCCGCGGGGTCCGGAAACAGGGGCGGCTACACCTTC. This translates into CASSSAGSGNRGGYTF.